This note documents a single T cell receptor (beta chain) sequence. The entry originates in a study of blood T cell repertoires in COVID-19. Clones were sequenced by immunoSEQ multiplex PCR, and TCRdb holds only the in-frame ones, with some missing. The sample lists 500,000 or so clones, 87% occurring once. Germline lookup yields CDR1 SNHLY and CDR2 FYNNEI. This CDR3 spans 14 amino acids. The junction had 9 bases not matched to a gene; V was cut back by 7 bases and J by 6 bases. The sequence came from a woman younger than 35 who had recovered from COVID-19. The gene calls are TRBV2 and TRBJ1-1; 9 positions match TRBD1. Sequencing was done on a sample of PBMCs or T cells enriched from blood (not recorded which). The CDR3 sequence is CASNPGTGLPEAFF. Here the CDR3 DNA reads TGTGCCAGCAACCCCGGGACAGGGCTACCTGAAGCTTTCTTT.